This T cell receptor (beta chain) was identified during a study of blood T cell repertoires in COVID-19. About the research overall: Samples taken during acute and convalescent COVID-19 were collected in the United States, Italy and Spain. PBMCs, B-cell-depleted T cells, or T cells provided the cDNA or gDNA that made up the material.

The ends were cut back, 2 bases at V and 5 bases at J, with 15 bases in the middle. Germline values: CDR1 MDHEN, CDR2 SYDVKM. The CDR3 spans 15 residues. In the source study's methods: Researchers report that nucleated cell counts were estimated from reference gene primer amplification. Sequencing used immunoSEQ multiplex PCR; TCRdb keeps in-frame clones, though not all of them. V and J calls and clone size are copied from that table; D and trimming were computed from the DNA. The table records 160,000 or so clones, around 83% of them present only once. The rearrangement links TRBV28 to TRBJ1-1; TRBD1 might be the D (6 bases). Sequencing input: peripheral blood. This receptor was identified in a middle-aged man with acute or convalescent COVID-19. CDR3 DNA: TGTGCCAGCAGTTTAGTCAGCAGGGGACGTACTGAAGCTTTCTTT. Translating it yields CASSLVSRGRTEAFF.